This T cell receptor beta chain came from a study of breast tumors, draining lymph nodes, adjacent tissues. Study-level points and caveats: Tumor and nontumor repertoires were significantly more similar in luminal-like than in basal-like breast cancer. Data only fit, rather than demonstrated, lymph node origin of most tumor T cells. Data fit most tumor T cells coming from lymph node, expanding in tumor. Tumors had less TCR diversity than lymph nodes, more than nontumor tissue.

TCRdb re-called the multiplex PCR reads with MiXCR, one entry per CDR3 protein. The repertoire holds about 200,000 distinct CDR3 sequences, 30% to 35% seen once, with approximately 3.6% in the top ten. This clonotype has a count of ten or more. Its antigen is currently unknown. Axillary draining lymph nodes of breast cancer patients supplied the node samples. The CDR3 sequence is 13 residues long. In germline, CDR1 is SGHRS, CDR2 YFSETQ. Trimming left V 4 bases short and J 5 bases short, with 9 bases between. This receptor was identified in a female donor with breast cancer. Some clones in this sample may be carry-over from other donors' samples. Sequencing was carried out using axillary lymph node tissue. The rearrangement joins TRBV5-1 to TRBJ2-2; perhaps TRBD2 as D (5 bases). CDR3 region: CASSVGVTGELFF. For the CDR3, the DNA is TGCGCCAGCAGCGTGGGAGTAACCGGGGAGCTGTTTTTT.